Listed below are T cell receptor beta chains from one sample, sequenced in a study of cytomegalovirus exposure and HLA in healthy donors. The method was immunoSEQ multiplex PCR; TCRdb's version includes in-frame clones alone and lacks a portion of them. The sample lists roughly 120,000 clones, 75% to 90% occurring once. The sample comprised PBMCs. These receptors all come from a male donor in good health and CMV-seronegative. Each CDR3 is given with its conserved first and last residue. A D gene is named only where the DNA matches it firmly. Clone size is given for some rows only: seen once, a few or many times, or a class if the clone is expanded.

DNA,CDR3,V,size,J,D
TGTGCCAGCAGCTCCCCCTTAATCCGCAATGAGCAGTTCTTC,CASSSPLIRNEQFF,TRBV7-8,NA,TRBJ2-1,NA
TGTGCCAGCAGCTTGGCAGGGCCTCGGGAAGCTTTCTTT,CASSLAGPREAFF,TRBV5-6,NA,TRBJ1-1,NA
TGTTCCAGCAGCTCTAGCTCGGCATACGGGACTGAAGCTTTCTTT,CSSSSSSAYGTEAFF,TRBV7-9,NA,TRBJ1-1,NA
TGCGCCAGCAGCCAAGATACCAGGGGGCTAGAGAACTATGGCTACACCTTC,CASSQDTRGLENYGYTF,TRBV4-3,NA,TRBJ1-2,TRBD1
TGTGCCAGCAGCCGCTACAAGGCAGGGGGGAGGCGTACTGAAGCTTTCTTT,CASSRYKAGGRRTEAFF,TRBV28,NA,TRBJ1-1,TRBD1
TGTGCCATCCAAGGGGGAGCGGGAGGGGTCCTTGACAATGAGCAGTTCTTC,CAIQGGAGGVLDNEQFF,TRBV7-9,NA,TRBJ2-1,TRBD2
TGCGCCAGCAGCTTGGGTGGCAGGGAAAATCAGCCCCAGCATTTT,CASSLGGRENQPQHF,TRBV5-1,NA,TRBJ1-5,NA
TGTGCCAGCAGTGACACAGGGGGCGACAATCAGCCCCAGCATTTT,CASSDTGGDNQPQHF,TRBV6-1,NA,TRBJ1-5,TRBD1
TGTGCCTGGAAACCGGGACTCCTCACCGGGGAGCTGTTTTTT,CAWKPGLLTGELFF,TRBV30,NA,TRBJ2-2,NA
TGTGCCAGCAGTGTTGGGCAGAAGAACACTGAAGCTTTCTTT,CASSVGQKNTEAFF,TRBV2,NA,TRBJ1-1,NA
TGTGCCAGCAGCCCGCTGGGGGACAGGGTTCCCCCTCGCAACTTC,CASSPLGDRVPPRNF,TRBV14,NA,TRBJ2-7,TRBD1
TGTGCCAGCAGCCCCCCCGATTTGGGGGCGCCTGGGGCCAACGTCCTGACTTTC,CASSPPDLGAPGANVLTF,TRBV7-9,NA,TRBJ2-6,NA
TGTGCCAGCAGTCGGGGGGACCCAGGATGGGGCACTGAAGCTTTCTTT,CASSRGDPGWGTEAFF,TRBV6-6,NA,TRBJ1-1,NA
TGTGCCAGCAGCTTACAGAACTCCTACAATGAGCAGTTCTTC,CASSLQNSYNEQFF,TRBV7-9,NA,TRBJ2-1,NA
TGTGCCAGCAGCCAATATGCAGGAGGCGAGCAGTACTTC,CASSQYAGGEQYF,TRBV14,NA,TRBJ2-7,NA
TGCGCCAGCAGTGCCGCGTACGAGCAGTACTTC,CASSAAYEQYF,TRBV10-2,few,TRBJ2-7,NA
TGTGCCAGCAGCCCAGGGGGCCAAGAGACCCAGTACTTC,CASSPGGQETQYF,TRBV28,NA,TRBJ2-5,TRBD1
TGCGCCAGCAGCTTGGAGGGTCCTAGCGGGGGGTCGGACACCGGGGAGCTGTTTTTT,CASSLEGPSGGSDTGELFF,TRBV5-1,NA,TRBJ2-2,TRBD2
TGTGCCAGTAGTGGACATCTTGGGACTGAAGCTTTCTTT,CASSGHLGTEAFF,TRBV19,NA,TRBJ1-1,NA
TGTGCCAGCAGCGTAGGTCAGGGGACTAATGAAAAACTGTTTTTT,CASSVGQGTNEKLFF,TRBV9,NA,TRBJ1-4,NA
TGTGCCAGCAGCTTCTCGCCGGGACTAGCGGACGAGCAGTACTTC,CASSFSPGLADEQYF,TRBV5-6,NA,TRBJ2-7,TRBD2
TGTGCCAGCAGTTGGACTAGCGGGAATACGAAAGTCGAGCAGTACTTC,CASSWTSGNTKVEQYF,TRBV6-6,NA,TRBJ2-7,TRBD2
TGCGCCAGCAGCCTAGGACAAGCAGATGACAATGAGCAGTTCTTC,CASSLGQADDNEQFF,TRBV5-1,NA,TRBJ2-1,NA
TGTGCCAGCAGATTCGGGACTAGCGGGGTATACGAGCAGTACTTC,CASRFGTSGVYEQYF,TRBV27,NA,TRBJ2-7,TRBD2
TGTGCCAGCAGCATCCGACTAGCGGGAGGCCCCAACAATGAGCAGTTCTTC,CASSIRLAGGPNNEQFF,TRBV9,few,TRBJ2-1,TRBD2
TGTGCCTGGAGTGTAGTTAACAGGGGAGGCACCGGGGAGCTGTTTTTT,CAWSVVNRGGTGELFF,TRBV30,NA,TRBJ2-2,NA
TGTGCCAGCAGTTTATCTGGGCGGGGATTGGCTGAGCAGTTCTTC,CASSLSGRGLAEQFF,TRBV27,NA,TRBJ2-1,NA
TGTGCCAGCAGCTCGGGGCAGGGGTCGGATACGCAGTATTTT,CASSSGQGSDTQYF,TRBV11-3,few,TRBJ2-3,NA
TGTGCCAGCAGACCACCCTCCACAGTGGATGAGCAGTTCTTC,CASRPPSTVDEQFF,TRBV7-2,NA,TRBJ2-1,NA
TGTGCCATCGGGAGAGATAGCAATCAGCCCCAGCATTTT,CAIGRDSNQPQHF,TRBV10-3,NA,TRBJ1-5,NA
TGTGCCAGCAGCTTCAGAGAGGGGGTTGAAGCTTTCTTT,CASSFREGVEAFF,TRBV7-2,NA,TRBJ1-1,NA
TGTGCCATCAGTGCTTTTGCGGGGGCCTACGAGCAGTACTTC,CAISAFAGAYEQYF,TRBV10-3,NA,TRBJ2-7,TRBD2
TGTGCCAGCAGCGTATGGGCCGCAGATACGCAGTATTTT,CASSVWAADTQYF,TRBV9,NA,TRBJ2-3,NA
TGTGCCAGCAGTGCAGGTCCTTACGAGCAGTACTTC,CASSAGPYEQYF,TRBV25-1,NA,TRBJ2-7,NA
TGTGCCAGCTCACCAACCAGGGACAGCTACGAGCAGTACTTC,CASSPTRDSYEQYF,TRBV18,NA,TRBJ2-7,TRBD1
TGTGCCAGCAGTGACCTGACAGGCCCTGAGCAGTTCTTC,CASSDLTGPEQFF,TRBV25-1,once,TRBJ2-1,NA
TGCGCCAGCAGCCAAGAAAGACAGGGGAACACTGAAGCTTTCTTT,CASSQERQGNTEAFF,TRBV4-1,NA,TRBJ1-1,TRBD1
TGTGCCAGCAGCTCCGGGGTGGCGGGGGTTGGGGATACGCAGTATTTT,CASSSGVAGVGDTQYF,TRBV13,NA,TRBJ2-3,TRBD2
TGTGCCAGCAGCCGAGAGCACTCGGACAATGAGCAGTTCTTC,CASSREHSDNEQFF,TRBV5-4,NA,TRBJ2-1,NA
TGTGCCAGCAGCTTGGGCAGGGCCAACAATGAGCAGTTCTTC,CASSLGRANNEQFF,TRBV7-2,few,TRBJ2-1,NA
TGTGCCAGCAGCTCTACGACAGGTTTCGGCGAGCAGTACTTC,CASSSTTGFGEQYF,TRBV5-4,NA,TRBJ2-7,NA
TGTGCCAGCAGTTCGCTAGCGGGGGTTTATGAGCAGTTCTTC,CASSSLAGVYEQFF,TRBV6-5,NA,TRBJ2-1,TRBD2